These 2 T cell receptor beta chains share one sample of origin, sequenced in a study of T cell repertoires in cytomegalovirus infection (dated by TCRdb to between 2019 and 2020). Data came from an Illumina HiSeq 1500. Starting from the raw public reads, TCRdb applied fastp trimming at Q25, assembled clones with MiXCR and retained in-frame beta chains. When rows share a CDR3 protein, they turn into one entry using the most common DNA and genes. For this sample there are a few hundred thousand distinct CDR3 sequences; 12% to 15% appear just once. Roughly 8.7% of the sample goes to the ten largest clones. Sequencing was carried out using PBMCs. Receptor source: a human donor in good health (CMV status not recorded). Some clones in this sample may be carry-over from other donors' samples.

The sample holds many counts of this clonotype. The V and J genes are TRBV11-3 and TRBJ2-1; D is uncertain. Trimming left V 1 base short and J 8 bases short, with 12 bases between. The CDR3 sequence is 14 residues long. The V gene's germline CDR1 is SGHNT and CDR2 YENEEA. CDR3 residues: CASSLVGGSDEQFF. DNA of the CDR3: TGTGCCAGCAGCTTAGTTGGCGGAAGCGATGAGCAGTTCTTC.

V is TRBV7-9 and J is TRBJ2-1; 8 positions agree with TRBD2. This CDR3 has 14 amino acids. Germline CDR1 and CDR2: SEHNR and FQNEAQ (reference sequence). V shed 6 bases, J shed 7 bases, and the junction held 8 bases outside the gene matches. The CDR3: CASRPPGLENEQFF. The CDR3 region has the DNA TGTGCCAGCAGACCTCCGGGACTAGAGAATGAGCAGTTCTTC.